The clone carrying this T cell receptor (beta chain) was seen at least ten times. This entry belongs to a study of human T cells and chemical hapten exposure. Overall study: Alopecia areata, totalis or universalis was found in mostly female patients. Slight volume differences across pooled libraries mainly accounted for varying per-sample TCR yields.

Unique molecular identifiers were attached to individual cDNA molecules during library preparation. TCRdb itself ran the RACE reads through MiXCR, one entry per CDR3 protein. The sample yields some 380,000 distinct CDR3 sequences, roughly 4.8% seen once. The time point: patch test 1, 2 weeks after DPC sensitization. Noted treatment: therapeutic diphenylcyclopropenone sensitization with weekly scalp DPC. This receptor was taken from a woman between 45 and 65 years old with alopecia areata. Some clones in this sample may be carry-over from other donors' samples. The sample here was whole blood, taken in connection with sensitization to the hapten diphenylcyclopropenone (DPC).

CDR3 region: CASSELAGVTYEQYF. The CDR3 DNA is TGCGCCAGCAGCGAACTAGCGGGGGTGACCTACGAGCAGTACTTC. V and J are TRBV5-1 and TRBJ2-7, with TRBD2 matching 11 bases. V was clipped by 4 bases and J by 2 bases; unmatched bases: 5. The CDR3 loop spans 15 amino acids. The germline V gene encodes CDR1 SGHRS and CDR2 YFSETQ.